The clone carrying this T cell receptor beta chain came up a few times. The CDR3 runs to 16 residues. The ends were cut back, 8 bases at V and 8 bases at J, with 24 bases in the middle. The germline gives CDR1 WSHSY, CDR2 SAAADI. Both 60 Vbeta primers and 13 Jbeta primers went into the PCR. Here immunoSEQ multiplex PCR was the method, and the copy in TCRdb shows in-frame clones only, minus some. This sample has about 98,000 clones, with around 67% found just once. The sample belongs to a study of cytomegalovirus exposure and HLA in healthy donors. This chain connects TRBV10-2 to TRBJ1-4; tentative D call: TRBD1 (5 bases). This TCR derives from a male donor in good health and CMV-seronegative. What was sequenced was PBMCs. CDR3: CASGTESSGLPEKLFF. The CDR3 coding sequence is TGCGCCAGCGGAACCGAATCGTCAGGGCTACCCGAAAAACTGTTTTTT.